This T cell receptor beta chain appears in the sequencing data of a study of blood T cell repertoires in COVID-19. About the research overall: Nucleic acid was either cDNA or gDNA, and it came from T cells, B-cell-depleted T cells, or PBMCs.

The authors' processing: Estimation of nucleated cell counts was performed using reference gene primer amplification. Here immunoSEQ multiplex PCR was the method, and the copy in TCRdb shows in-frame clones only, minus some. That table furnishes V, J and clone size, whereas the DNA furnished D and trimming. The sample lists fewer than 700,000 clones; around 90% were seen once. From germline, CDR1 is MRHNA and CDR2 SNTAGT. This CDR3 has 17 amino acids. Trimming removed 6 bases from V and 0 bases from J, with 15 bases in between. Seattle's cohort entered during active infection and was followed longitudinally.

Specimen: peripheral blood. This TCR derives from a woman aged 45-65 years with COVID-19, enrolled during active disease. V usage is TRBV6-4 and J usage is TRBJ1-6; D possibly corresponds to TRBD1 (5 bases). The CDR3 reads CASRARDASSYNSPLHF. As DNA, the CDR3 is TGTGCCAGCAGGGCGCGGGACGCCAGCTCCTATAATTCACCCCTCCACTTT.